Shown below are 5 T cell receptor beta chains from a single sample sequenced in a study of T cell changes during pregnancy in multiple sclerosis. Assay used: immunoSEQ multiplex PCR; TCRdb lists only in-frame clones, some missing. This sample yields about 110,000 clones, of which approximately 89% are seen a single time; approximately 3.5% belongs to the top ten. The starting material was peripheral blood, obtained after pregnancy. These receptors all stem from a female donor with multiple sclerosis, enrolled in a pregnancy study.

This chain uses TRBV10-3 with TRBJ1-3, with D possibly matching TRBD1 (6 bases). V lost 6 bases to trimming and J lost 0 bases, with 12 bases between them. Germline V CDR1 and CDR2: ENHRY, SYGVKD. The CDR3 is 15 residues long. The chain's CDR3 is CAISQGYLSGNTIYF. The CDR3, as DNA: TGTGCCATCAGCCAGGGGTACCTCTCTGGAAACACCATATATTTT.

This chain uses TRBV10-3 with TRBJ2-1; 7 bases fit TRBD2. The germline CDR1 and CDR2 sequences are ENHRY and SYGVKD. V dropped 0 bases and J dropped 4; count of bases not matched to a gene: 9. The length of the CDR3 is 17 residues. The CDR3 bases are TGTGCCATCAGTGAGTCGGGGCGGGGGAAAGCTTACAATGAGCAGTTCTTC. Translating it yields CAISESGRGKAYNEQFF.

This rearrangement joins TRBV6-5 to TRBJ2-7; no reliable D call. V lost 2 bases and J 2 bases, leaving 16 bases between the germline ends. This CDR3 has 16 amino acids. Germline CDR1 reads MNHEY; CDR2 reads SVGAGI. CDR3 in amino acids: CASSYDSPQTPYEQYF. As DNA, the CDR3 is TGTGCCAGCAGTTACGATTCTCCCCAGACACCCTACGAGCAGTACTTC.

In nucleotides, the CDR3 is TGTGCCAGCAGCTTTTACCCCGGGGAAGGGGGGAACACTGAAGCTTTCTTT. Its protein is CASSFYPGEGGNTEAFF. The J gene is TRBJ1-1, the V gene TRBV7-8; possible D gene TRBD1, 6 bases. From germline, CDR1 is SGHVS and CDR2 FQNEAQ. Between the trimmed V and J ends, which lost 3 bases and 1 base, there was a span of 18 bases. CDR3 length: 17 amino acids.

This chain connects TRBV13 to TRBJ1-4; D gene unclear. Trimming took off 7 bases at V and 3 bases at J, with 6 bases between the two ends. Per the germline V gene, CDR1 is PRHDT and CDR2 is FYEKMQ (reference sequence). The CDR3 loop spans 12 amino acids. DNA of the CDR3: TGTGCCAGCAAGCGCTCTAATGAAAAACTGTTTTTT. As protein: CASKRSNEKLFF.